This T cell receptor (beta chain) was captured by sequencing in a study of blood T cell repertoires in COVID-19. In the study overall: Researchers got acute and convalescent COVID-19 samples from the United States, Italy and Spain. The cDNA or gDNA used as material had been derived from T cells, B-cell-depleted T cells, or PBMCs.

Germline-derived CDR1 and CDR2 are SGHRS and YFSETQ. This CDR3 has 14 residues. V shed 3 bases and J shed 4 bases, with 13 bases lying between them. Authors' analysis steps: Reference gene primers were amplified, and this amplification served to estimate nucleated cell counts. Method: immunoSEQ multiplex PCR; TCRdb's copy keeps in-frame clones and lacks some. V and J calls and clone size are given by that table; D and trimming were obtained from the DNA. Altogether 200,000 to 250,000 clones are present, around 82% being singletons, with the ten largest covering about 2.9%. Sequenced sample: peripheral blood. The chain employs TRBV5-1 and TRBJ1-2; perhaps TRBD1 as D (6 bases). This clonotype originated in a woman aged 25-40 years who had recovered from COVID-19. The CDR3 DNA follows: TGCGCCAGCAGCTCACAGGGTGAAAGCTATGGCTACACCTTC. Protein: CASSSQGESYGYTF.